The clone carrying this T cell receptor (beta chain) appeared a few times. Its cognate antigen is unknown. TCRdb independently ran MiXCR on the reads; one entry per CDR3 protein. The sample holds around 900,000 distinct CDR3 sequences, approximately 31% seen once. The data were obtained in a study of T cell repertoires in cytomegalovirus infection. For the study at large: HLA-C-restricted CMV epitopes, recently identified, and well-studied HLA-B-restricted ones were used by the study. Matching HLA type, along with CMV infection, was indicated by public TCR beta signatures. Study-level points and caveats: Pooled public TCR beta family frequency picked out CMV carriers with the relevant HLA. CMV-specific TCR beta clonotypes restricted by HLA-C dominated the ex vivo response.

Germline CDR1 is WSHSY and CDR2 is SAAADI. V gave up 2 bases and J gave up 4 bases, with 5 bases separating them. This CDR3 contains 12 residues. V gene TRBV10-2 combines with J gene TRBJ1-2, with no clear D. This receptor was obtained from a human donor in good health (CMV status not recorded). Some clones in this sample may be carry-over from other donors' samples. The specimen comprised cultured CD8+ T cells from PBMCs, sampled from culture after CMV antigen stimulation. CDR3 in DNA: TGCGCCAGCAGTGAGAGCAGCTATGGCTACACCTTC. Translating gives CASSESSYGYTF.